A selection of T cell receptor beta chains follows, all from one sample in a study of T cell clonotyping in hematopoietic cell transplantation. Using immunoSEQ multiplex PCR, the repertoire was profiled, and TCRdb retains in-frame clones only, with some absent. The sample has under 9,500 clones, 81% seen once; the top ten hold approximately 5%. The specimen was peripheral blood mononuclear cells, collected 180 days after allogeneic stem cell transplant. These receptors all stem from a female patient aged 45-60 years who had an allogeneic stem cell transplant from an unrelated donor, so the T cells may come from the graft donor. Some clones in this sample may be carry-over from other donors' samples. Both conserved end residues are part of each CDR3. Fields, in order: CDR3 DNA, CDR3 protein, D gene, clone size, CDR3 length, J gene, V gene. The D gene is left open where the match is weak. Expanded clones get a size class; other rows say once, few or many, or leave the size out.

DNA: TGTGCCAGCAGTTTATATCCGGGGGCAGAGACCCAGTACTTC
CDR3: CASSLYPGAETQYF
D: .
size: .
length: 14
J: TRBJ2-5
V: TRBV28

DNA: TGTGCCAGCAGTTTGGGCAGGGGATTCAGGACTGAAGCTTTCTTT
CDR3: CASSLGRGFRTEAFF
D: .
size: .
length: 15
J: TRBJ1-1
V: TRBV28

DNA: TGTGCCTGGAGTGTCGGGGTCTACGAGCAGTACTTC
CDR3: CAWSVGVYEQYF
D: .
size: .
length: 12
J: TRBJ2-7
V: TRBV30

DNA: TGCAGCGTTGAGAAGGGTGGAGAGACCCAGTACTTC
CDR3: CSVEKGGETQYF
D: .
size: .
length: 12
J: TRBJ2-5
V: TRBV29-1

DNA: TGTGCCATCTCAAGCGGGGGCGGACCCAGTGGGACCCAGTACTTC
CDR3: CAISSGGGPSGTQYF
D: TRBD2
size: .
length: 15
J: TRBJ2-5
V: TRBV28

DNA: TGTGCCAGTAGAGGACTAGCGACATCTGATACGCAGTATTTT
CDR3: CASRGLATSDTQYF
D: TRBD2
size: .
length: 14
J: TRBJ2-3
V: TRBV19

DNA: TGTGCCAGCCATACAAGTGACACTGAAGCTTTCTTT
CDR3: CASHTSDTEAFF
D: .
size: once
length: 12
J: TRBJ1-1
V: TRBV28

DNA: TGTGCCAGCAGCGTCGGACAGGGGGCGAATCAGCCCCAGCATTTT
CDR3: CASSVGQGANQPQHF
D: TRBD1
size: .
length: 15
J: TRBJ1-5
V: TRBV2

DNA: TGTGCCTGGAGTGAGGGCAGGGAAAAACTGTTCTTT
CDR3: CAWSEGREKLFF
D: .
size: .
length: 12
J: TRBJ1-4
V: TRBV30

DNA: TGTGCCAGCTCACCGACGGGCACTGAAGCTTTCTTT
CDR3: CASSPTGTEAFF
D: .
size: .
length: 12
J: TRBJ1-1
V: TRBV18

DNA: TGTGCCAGCAGTCCTAATCCAGGGGCCTACGAGCAGTACTTC
CDR3: CASSPNPGAYEQYF
D: .
size: .
length: 14
J: TRBJ2-7
V: TRBV2

DNA: TGTGCCAGCAACAAACCGGGACTAGGGGAGTCCGAGCAGTACTTC
CDR3: CASNKPGLGESEQYF
D: TRBD2
size: .
length: 15
J: TRBJ2-7
V: TRBV11-2

DNA: TGTGCCAGCACCCACAAGGGGGAGGGGGCAGATACGCAGTATTTT
CDR3: CASTHKGEGADTQYF
D: .
size: .
length: 15
J: TRBJ2-3
V: TRBV25-1

DNA: TGTGCCAGCAGTTTACAGGTTGGACAGGTTAGCAATCAGCCCCAGCATTTT
CDR3: CASSLQVGQVSNQPQHF
D: TRBD1
size: .
length: 17
J: TRBJ1-5
V: TRBV28

DNA: TGTGCCAGCAGCCGCCGGACTAGCGGGGAGACCCAGTACTTC
CDR3: CASSRRTSGETQYF
D: TRBD2
size: .
length: 14
J: TRBJ2-5
V: TRBV11-2

DNA: TGTGCCAGCAGAAGATTAGCGGGGGGGCCCTACGAGCAGTACTTC
CDR3: CASRRLAGGPYEQYF
D: TRBD2
size: .
length: 15
J: TRBJ2-7
V: TRBV2

DNA: TGTGCCAGCACCTTGGCGGGGGGGGACTATGGCTACACCTTC
CDR3: CASTLAGGDYGYTF
D: .
size: .
length: 14
J: TRBJ1-2
V: TRBV6-1

DNA: TGTGCCAGCAGTCCCGGATGGACAGGGCTGATCTCTGGGGCCAACGTCCTGACTTTC
CDR3: CASSPGWTGLISGANVLTF
D: TRBD1
size: .
length: 19
J: TRBJ2-6
V: TRBV28

DNA: TGCGCCAGCAGCCAAGCCCCACAGGGTTTGTATGCCGGGGAGCTGTTTTTT
CDR3: CASSQAPQGLYAGELFF
D: .
size: .
length: 17
J: TRBJ2-2
V: TRBV4-3

DNA: TGTGCCAGCAGCTGGGGACAGGTGATGAACACTGAAGCTTTCTTT
CDR3: CASSWGQVMNTEAFF
D: TRBD1
size: .
length: 15
J: TRBJ1-1
V: TRBV5-6

DNA: TGCGCCAGTGGGCAGGGCGGCGGTGAAAAACTGTTTTTT
CDR3: CASGQGGGEKLFF
D: .
size: .
length: 13
J: TRBJ1-4
V: TRBV5-1

DNA: TGTGCCAGCAGCCCAGGGGTTTCTAGCACAGATACGCAGTATTTT
CDR3: CASSPGVSSTDTQYF
D: .
size: once
length: 15
J: TRBJ2-3
V: TRBV7-9

DNA: TGTGCCAGCAGTTACGGCGGCACTGAAGCTTTCTTT
CDR3: CASSYGGTEAFF
D: .
size: .
length: 12
J: TRBJ1-1
V: TRBV6-5

DNA: TGTGCCAGCAGTTTAGGGACAGGAATCTCACCCCTCCACTTT
CDR3: CASSLGTGISPLHF
D: TRBD1
size: .
length: 14
J: TRBJ1-6
V: TRBV28

DNA: TGTGCCAGCAGTGAACCGCAGGGCGGCACAGATACGCAGTATTTT
CDR3: CASSEPQGGTDTQYF
D: .
size: .
length: 15
J: TRBJ2-3
V: TRBV2

DNA: TGCGCCAGCAGCCCGAGGACAGGGCGCGAGCAGTTCTTC
CDR3: CASSPRTGREQFF
D: TRBD1
size: .
length: 13
J: TRBJ2-1
V: TRBV4-3

DNA: TGTGCCAGCAGCCTCCGACAGCGGTACCCCTACTTC
CDR3: CASSLRQRYPYF
D: .
size: large
length: 12
J: TRBJ1-2
V: TRBV13

DNA: TGTGCCAGCAGCGTCGGAGGACAGACAAACTATGGCTACACCTTC
CDR3: CASSVGGQTNYGYTF
D: .
size: .
length: 15
J: TRBJ1-2
V: TRBV9

DNA: TGTGCCAGCAGCTACCGCCCCCAACTAGCGGGGGGTACAGATACGCAGTATTTT
CDR3: CASSYRPQLAGGTDTQYF
D: TRBD2
size: few
length: 18
J: TRBJ2-3
V: TRBV13

DNA: TGTGCCAGCAGCTACACCGGGACAGGGTTTCAGCCCCAGCATTTT
CDR3: CASSYTGTGFQPQHF
D: TRBD1
size: .
length: 15
J: TRBJ1-5
V: TRBV4-2

DNA: TGTGCCAGCAGCCCGGGTTTCTACGAGCAGTACTTC
CDR3: CASSPGFYEQYF
D: .
size: once
length: 12
J: TRBJ2-7
V: TRBV5-6

DNA: TGCAGCGTTGACAGGGGGGTGAACGAGCAGTACTTC
CDR3: CSVDRGVNEQYF
D: .
size: .
length: 12
J: TRBJ2-7
V: TRBV29-1

DNA: TGTGCCAGCAGTTACCGACGCAGGGGCCTTGATCTTGAAGCTTTCTTC
CDR3: CASSYRRRGLDLEAFF
D: .
size: .
length: 16
J: TRBJ1-1
V: TRBV6-6

DNA: TGCAGTCTCCAGGGTGTGGGAGAGACCCAGTACTTC
CDR3: CSLQGVGETQYF
D: .
size: .
length: 12
J: TRBJ2-5
V: TRBV29-1

DNA: TGTGCCAGCAGTATTACAGGGGTGACTGAAGCTTTCTTT
CDR3: CASSITGVTEAFF
D: TRBD1
size: .
length: 13
J: TRBJ1-1
V: TRBV6-5

DNA: TGTGCCACCTCCTTAGGACAGGGGAATCAGCCCCAGCATTTT
CDR3: CATSLGQGNQPQHF
D: TRBD1
size: .
length: 14
J: TRBJ1-5
V: TRBV18

DNA: TGTGCCACAGGGAACACCGGGGAGCTGTTTTTT
CDR3: CATGNTGELFF
D: .
size: .
length: 11
J: TRBJ2-2
V: TRBV19

DNA: TGTGCCAGCAGTTTATCAGGGGCCGCTCAGCCCCAGCATTTT
CDR3: CASSLSGAAQPQHF
D: .
size: .
length: 14
J: TRBJ1-5
V: TRBV27

DNA: TGTGCCAGCAGAATACAGGATAACTATGGCTACACCTTC
CDR3: CASRIQDNYGYTF
D: .
size: .
length: 13
J: TRBJ1-2
V: TRBV6-6

DNA: TGTGCCAGCAGTGACTTGTCGGCGACAGGCTACACCTTC
CDR3: CASSDLSATGYTF
D: .
size: .
length: 13
J: TRBJ1-2
V: TRBV6-4

DNA: TGTGCCAGCAGTCTCAATACGGCGCGGTGGACTGAAGCTTTCTTT
CDR3: CASSLNTARWTEAFF
D: .
size: .
length: 15
J: TRBJ1-1
V: TRBV28

DNA: TGTGCCAGCAGTTCGGAGGGGACTTCTAAGGGGGAGCAGTACTTC
CDR3: CASSSEGTSKGEQYF
D: .
size: .
length: 15
J: TRBJ2-7
V: TRBV6-5

DNA: TGTGCCAGCAGCTGGGGCGACAGGGGCGGGAATGAAAAACTGTTTTTT
CDR3: CASSWGDRGGNEKLFF
D: TRBD1
size: .
length: 16
J: TRBJ1-4
V: TRBV5-8

DNA: TGTGCCAGCAGCCCGGGGGGGTCACGCCAGCCCCAGCATTTT
CDR3: CASSPGGSRQPQHF
D: .
size: .
length: 14
J: TRBJ1-5
V: TRBV7-2

DNA: TGTGCCAGCAGCTTAGGAGGCGGGTACACTGAAGCTTTCTTT
CDR3: CASSLGGGYTEAFF
D: .
size: .
length: 14
J: TRBJ1-1
V: TRBV7-2

DNA: TGTGCCAGCAGTACAGGGGGCTGGAATCAGCCCCAGCATTTT
CDR3: CASSTGGWNQPQHF
D: TRBD1
size: .
length: 14
J: TRBJ1-5
V: TRBV28

DNA: TGTGCCAGCAGCCCCAAAATTCCCGGCACAGATACGCAGTATTTT
CDR3: CASSPKIPGTDTQYF
D: .
size: .
length: 15
J: TRBJ2-3
V: TRBV5-4

DNA: TGTGCCAGCACCCAAGGGCGACTCTATGGCTACACCTTC
CDR3: CASTQGRLYGYTF
D: .
size: .
length: 13
J: TRBJ1-2
V: TRBV28

DNA: TGCGCCAGCAGCCAAGGACCGGGGTCCACTGAAGCTTTCTTT
CDR3: CASSQGPGSTEAFF
D: .
size: .
length: 14
J: TRBJ1-1
V: TRBV4-1

DNA: TGTGCCAGCAGCGGTGCAGGGGCAAACACCATATATTTT
CDR3: CASSGAGANTIYF
D: .
size: .
length: 13
J: TRBJ1-3
V: TRBV7-2

DNA: TGTGCCAGTAGTATAGTTGGGGGTAACACTGAAGCTTTCTTT
CDR3: CASSIVGGNTEAFF
D: .
size: once
length: 14
J: TRBJ1-1
V: TRBV19

DNA: TGCAGTGCTCCCGTTGGAAATGAGCAGTTCTTC
CDR3: CSAPVGNEQFF
D: .
size: few
length: 11
J: TRBJ2-1
V: TRBV20-1

DNA: TGTGCCAGCACCACGGGACCGGCTTTCAGCTTCTTT
CDR3: CASTTGPAFSFF
D: .
size: .
length: 12
J: TRBJ1-1
V: TRBV6-1